This T cell receptor (beta chain) was retrieved from a study of tissue T cells after allogeneic stem cell transplantation. Indicated time point: mouse harvest day 7 after allogeneic transplant. The graft held 10^6 splenic CD5+ T cells and 10^7 T-cell-depleted bone marrow cells. Tissues came from B6→BALB/c major-mismatch GVHD mice at day 7 or 14. The CDR3 sequence is 15 residues long. The germline V gene encodes CDR1 SGHSA and CDR2 FRNQAP. V gave up 0 bases and J gave up 0 bases, with 8 bases separating them. Using immunoSEQ multiplex PCR, the repertoire was profiled, and TCRdb retains in-frame clones only, with some absent. This sample has roughly 7,500 clones, with around half found just once. Whole-study findings and limits: Anatomically similar tissues had similar TCR repertoires within each patient. In patients and mice, blood and spleen missed much of tissue repertoire. Across patients, clones rarely overlapped, yet motif clusters were shared tissue-specifically.

By share, this clone ranks as medium-sized. Its antigen is undetermined. Mouse gene names and germline throughout. Read data end 1 residue before the CDR3 end; the end is taken from the germline J gene. The receptor comes from a female BALB/c mouse given C57BL/6 T cells with graft-versus-host disease after an allogeneic hematopoietic cell transplant. The chain recombines TRBV16 with TRBJ1-1; possibly TRBD1 for D (5 bases). The sample consisted of lymph node tissue. This CDR3 is CASSLDQGANTEVFF. Incomplete CDR3 DNA: TGTGCAAGCAGCTTAGATCAAGGGGCAAACACAGAAGTCTTC.